This is a list of T cell receptor beta chains from one sample in a study of beta chain features in type 1 diabetes. Some clones are missing from TCRdb's copy, which holds only in-frame ones; the method was immunoSEQ multiplex PCR. The repertoire consists of 250,000 to 350,000 clones, with roughly an eighth occurring once and the leading ten covering 0.015% to 0.02%. Sequencing input: naive CD4+ T cells from blood. The source of these receptors is a young man with type 1 diabetes. The CDR3 runs from the conserved cysteine through the conserved F or W. A D gene is named only where the DNA matches it firmly. Expanded clones get a size class; other rows say once, few or many, or leave the size out.

D	V	size	J	CDR3	DNA
.	TRBV29-1	few	TRBJ1-1	CSVARGREAFF	TGCAGCGTTGCTCGGGGAAGGGAAGCTTTCTTT
TRBD1	TRBV28	.	TRBJ2-7	CASTLDRGHYEQYF	TGTGCCAGCACCTTGGACAGGGGGCACTACGAGCAGTACTTC
.	TRBV25-1	few	TRBJ2-7	CASSELSSYEQYF	TGTGCCAGCAGTGAGCTCAGCTCCTACGAGCAGTACTTC
TRBD1	TRBV2	.	TRBJ2-5	CASKGGTGVQETQYF	TGTGCCAGCAAAGGGGGAACAGGGGTTCAAGAGACCCAGTACTTC
.	TRBV6-5	.	TRBJ2-7	CASKRARGSEQYF	TGTGCCAGCAAGCGGGCCAGGGGGTCCGAGCAGTACTTC
TRBD1	TRBV6-4	.	TRBJ1-1	CASSDGTGALGTEAFF	TGTGCCAGCAGCGACGGGACAGGGGCTTTGGGCACTGAAGCTTTCTTT
TRBD1	TRBV7-2	.	TRBJ1-5	CASSYDRDQPQHF	TGTGCCAGCAGCTATGACAGGGATCAGCCCCAGCATTTT
TRBD1	TRBV5-1	.	TRBJ2-7	CASSSAGTGNEQYF	TGCGCCAGCAGCTCCGCGGGGACAGGGAACGAGCAGTACTTC
TRBD1	TRBV30	.	TRBJ2-7	CAWSVRWGQSTRYEQYF	TGTGCCTGGAGTGTAAGGTGGGGACAGAGTACACGCTACGAGCAGTACTTC
.	TRBV5-1	.	TRBJ2-5	CASSYGGQETQYF	TGCGCCAGCAGCTACGGGGGACAAGAGACCCAGTACTTC
.	TRBV7-2	few	TRBJ2-4	CASSWTPAKNIQYF	TGTGCCAGCAGCTGGACTCCTGCCAAAAACATTCAGTACTTC
.	TRBV2	.	TRBJ1-5	CASTSNRLGQPQHF	TGTGCCAGCACCTCTAATCGACTCGGGCAGCCCCAGCATTTT
TRBD2	TRBV4-3	few	TRBJ2-3	CASSRVAGASTDTQYF	TGCGCCAGCAGCCGAGTAGCGGGAGCTAGCACAGATACGCAGTATTTT